What follows are 24 T cell receptor beta chains derived from one specimen sequenced in a study of naive and memory T cell subsets. Both TRBC1 and TRBC2 were covered by a beta constant-region primer of two equimolar oligonucleotides. TCRdb ran MiXCR on the UMI-ligation and nested PCR reads and lists one entry per CDR3 protein. The data show 29,000 or so distinct CDR3 sequences, with roughly 10% seen just once and under 20% held by the top ten. The specimen sequenced was effector memory CD4+ T cells from blood. Subset defined: effector memory, CD45RA- CD27-. These receptors came from a human donor in good health.

V and J are TRBV12-3 or TRBV12-4 and TRBJ2-5; tentatively, D is TRBD1 (5 bases). CDR3 length: 13 residues. Trimming left V 2 bases short and J 2 bases short, with 6 bases between. The CDR3 is CASSLRQQETQYF. As DNA, the CDR3 is TGTGCCAGCAGTTTAAGACAGCAAGAGACCCAGTACTTC.

This clonotype is deemed medium-sized. V usage is TRBV5-1 and J usage is TRBJ2-7; TRBD1 is a possible D gene (5 bases). The V gene's germline CDR1 is SGHRS and CDR2 YFSETQ. CDR3 size: 14 residues. Trimming removed 0 bases at V and 6 bases at J, with 13 bases between. As DNA, the CDR3 is TGCGCCAGCAGCTTGGATCCAGGGCTTCCCGAGCAGTACTTC. It translates to CASSLDPGLPEQYF.

This clonotype was counted many times. This chain uses TRBV20-1 with TRBJ2-5, with D tentatively TRBD1 or TRBD2 (5 bases each). The V gene lost 4 bases and the J gene lost 9 bases, with 27 bases spanning the gap. The CDR3 consists of 16 residues. Per germline, CDR1 DFQATT and CDR2 SNEGSKA (reference sequence). CDR3 loop: CSATPAQGNLHGAQYF. The DNA of the CDR3 is TGCAGTGCTACACCAGCCCAGGGCAACCTCCACGGGGCCCAGTACTTC.

In this sample, this clonotype turned up a few times. The V gene is TRBV12-3 or TRBV12-4, the J gene TRBJ2-1; 8 bases fit TRBD2. V was clipped by 8 bases and J by 9 bases; unmatched bases: 6. This CDR3 contains 12 residues. The CDR3 loop is CASSRAGGEQFF. CDR3 coding DNA: TGTGCCAGCTCCAGGGCGGGGGGTGAGCAGTTCTTC.

This clonotype was observed a handful of times. This sequence joins TRBV11-2 and TRBJ2-2; 8 bases align to TRBD2. Germline V gene sequence: CDR1 SGHAT, CDR2 FQNNGV. V was pared by 5 bases and J by 6 bases, with 8 bases of the junction left unmatched. The CDR3 totals 15 residues. Here the CDR3 reads CASSPRTGRAGELFF. CDR3 DNA sequence: TGTGCCAGCAGCCCCCGGACCGGGAGGGCCGGGGAGCTGTTTTTT.

V is TRBV28 and J is TRBJ2-3; TRBD2 matches at 9 bases. Germline V gives CDR1 MDHEN, CDR2 SYDVKM. V shed 5 bases, J shed 3 bases, and the junction held 15 bases outside the gene matches. The CDR3 is 18 amino acids. CDR3 DNA: TGTGCCAGCAGTCCTAGGATCGGCGGGGGGGAATTAACAGATACGCAGTATTTT. As protein: CASSPRIGGGELTDTQYF.

This clonotype was seen at least ten times. The chain uses TRBV28 and TRBJ2-5; D is tentatively TRBD1 or TRBD2 (6 bases each). Deletions cut 6 bases from V and 5 bases from J, with 13 bases between. The CDR3 length is 13 residues. Germline V gene data show CDR1 as MDHEN and CDR2 as SYDVKM. The CDR3 here is CASRGGGRETQYF. As DNA, the CDR3 is TGTGCCAGCAGAGGAGGGGGGCGGGAGACCCAGTACTTC.

This clonotype was picked up many times. This sequence joins TRBV11-3 and TRBJ2-3; 8 bases match TRBD1. V gave up 1 base and J gave up 3 bases; unmatched junction bases: 6. Germline V gene sequence: CDR1 SGHNT, CDR2 YENEEA. This CDR3 is built from 16 residues. CDR3 sequence (DNA): TGTGCCAGCAGCTTAGGCCGACAGGGGAGGACAGATACGCAGTATTTT. Protein: CASSLGRQGRTDTQYF.

This clonotype has just a few counts. The chain uses TRBV30 and TRBJ2-7, with no clear D. Germline assignment: CDR1 GTSNPN and CDR2 SVGIG (reference sequence). This CDR3 is built from 12 residues. Trimming left V 0 bases short and J 0 bases short, with 3 bases between. The CDR3 nucleotides are TGTGCCTGGAGTGTAAGCTCCTACGAGCAGTACTTC. Translation: CAWSVSSYEQYF.

There are many counts of this clonotype. This rearrangement joins TRBV6-1 to TRBJ1-6, with a weak D call TRBD1 (5 bases). Germline CDR1 MNHNS, CDR2 SASEGT. The CDR3 contains 14 residues. Deletions cut 0 bases from V and 7 bases from J, with 7 bases between. CDR3 nucleotides: TGTGCCAGCAGTGAAGCCAACAGGAATTCACCCCTCCACTTT. It yields the protein CASSEANRNSPLHF.

CDR3 coding DNA: TGTGCTAGCTCGACAGTAACTAATGAAAAACTGTTTTTT. It specifies CASSTVTNEKLFF. The chain combines TRBV12-5 with TRBJ1-4, with D tentatively TRBD1 (5 bases). With 9 bases removed from V and 1 base from J, the gap between germline ends came to 9 bases. The CDR3 is made up of 13 amino acids. CDR1 is LGHNT and CDR2 is FRNRAP in the germline V gene.

This chain uses TRBV30 with TRBJ1-1; D is uncertain. The CDR3 is made up of 13 amino acids. The germline V gene has CDR1 GTSNPN and CDR2 SVGIG (reference sequence). Trimming stripped 3 bases from V and 2 bases from J, with 10 bases between. The CDR3 is CAWRRFSNTEAFF. The CDR3, as DNA: TGTGCCTGGAGACGATTTAGCAACACTGAAGCTTTCTTT.

This clonotype was detected a few times. V gene TRBV5-1 combines with J gene TRBJ2-2; D is uncertain. The germline gives CDR1 SGHRS, CDR2 YFSETQ. The CDR3 length is 15 residues. Between the trimmed V and J ends, which lost 0 bases and 4 bases, there was a span of 10 bases. CDR3 DNA sequence: TGCGCCAGCAGCTTGGCCGTGCTATCCACCGGGGAGCTGTTTTTT. Translated, it gives CASSLAVLSTGELFF.

This clonotype was detected many times. This chain links TRBV7-2 with TRBJ2-5; D is unresolved. Germline loops: CDR1 SGHTA, CDR2 FQGNSA. V lost 0 bases, J lost 5 bases, and 10 bases lay in between. CDR3 length: 14 residues. The CDR3 reads CASSLAGNRETQYF. CDR3 in DNA: TGTGCCAGCAGCTTAGCAGGGAATAGGGAGACCCAGTACTTC.

The chain links TRBV13 to TRBJ2-6, with D perhaps assigned TRBD1 or TRBD2 (5 bases each). V was clipped by 6 bases and J by 4 bases, with 28 bases between them. CDR3 size: 20 residues. Germline V gene data show CDR1 as PRHDT and CDR2 as FYEKMQ (reference sequence). CDR3 DNA sequence: TGTGCCAGCAGTCCCGGCCGGGGCCAGCCTAGCCTCTCCGGGGCCAACGTCCTGACTTTC. Translation gives CASSPGRGQPSLSGANVLTF. The complete variable domain, with remaining parts taken from reference TRBV13 and TRBJ2-6, reads AAGVIQSPRHLIKEKRETATLKCYPIPRHDTVYWYQQGPGQDPQFLISFYEKMQSDKGSIPDRFSAQQFSDYHSELNMSSLELGDSALYFCASSPGRGQPSLSGANVLTFGAGSRLTVL.

This clonotype was detected only a few times. The V and J genes are TRBV30 and TRBJ1-4; D call uncertain. CDR1 is GTSNPN and CDR2 is SVGIG in the germline V gene (reference sequence). The V end lost 4 bases, the J end lost 8 bases, and 14 bases lay between the germline ends. This CDR3 region has 13 residues. CDR3 sequence (DNA): TGTGCCTGGACTCCAAACACGGGGGAAAAACTGTTTTTT. This encodes CAWTPNTGEKLFF.

This clonotype has more than one count but fewer than ten. The chain carries TRBV10-3 and TRBJ1-1; tentatively, D is TRBD1 (6 bases). Per the germline V gene, CDR1 is ENHRY and CDR2 is SYGVKD. The CDR3 consists of 14 residues. The V end lost 2 bases, the J end lost 5 bases, and 12 bases lay between the germline ends. This CDR3 reads CAISENSGVTEAFF. The CDR3 nucleotides are TGTGCCATCAGTGAGAATTCAGGGGTTACTGAAGCTTTCTTT.

This clonotype has a count of ten or more. The CDR3 loop reads CSARDHGQGSYEQYF. DNA of the CDR3: TGCAGTGCTAGAGATCATGGACAGGGCTCCTACGAGCAGTACTTC. The V call is TRBV20-1, the J call TRBJ2-7; TRBD1 matches at 8 bases. Germline V gene sequence: CDR1 DFQATT, CDR2 SNEGSKA (reference sequence). The CDR3 extends over 15 amino acids. V gave up 0 bases and J gave up 0 bases; unmatched junction bases: 4.

This clonotype qualifies as medium-sized. The chain joins TRBV7-2 to TRBJ2-3; 8 bases align to TRBD2. The CDR3 contains 16 residues. J lost 2 bases, V lost 1 base, and 5 bases had no gene match. Per germline, CDR1 SGHTA and CDR2 FQGNSA. CDR3 sequence: CASSLGAGVATDTQYF. For the CDR3, the DNA is TGTGCCAGCAGCTTAGGAGCGGGAGTTGCCACAGATACGCAGTATTTT.

The table lists this clonotype with many counts. V and J are TRBV12-3 or TRBV12-4 and TRBJ1-1; D call uncertain. The CDR3 contains 14 residues. With 7 bases removed from V and 0 bases from J, the gap between germline ends came to 12 bases. CDR3 amino acids: CASNHRRMNTEAFF. CDR3 nucleotide sequence: TGTGCCAGCAATCACCGCAGAATGAACACTGAAGCTTTCTTT.

This clonotype was recorded many times. The CDR3 DNA follows: TGCAGTGCTAGAAGGGCGGGGGGCCCAGATACGCAGTATTTT. Translated, it gives CSARRAGGPDTQYF. The J gene is TRBJ2-3, the V gene TRBV20-1; 8 positions agree with TRBD2. The V segment lost 2 bases and the J segment 4 bases; nucleotides outside the gene matches: 5. Germline V gene data show CDR1 as DFQATT and CDR2 as SNEGSKA (reference sequence). The CDR3 has 14 residues.

The sample holds many counts of this clonotype. The chain employs TRBV4-1 and TRBJ2-7; TRBD1 matches at 9 bases. The trim removed 4 bases at V and 3 bases at J, leaving 7 bases unmatched. The length of the CDR3 is 15 residues. Germline values: CDR1 MGHRA, CDR2 YSYEKL. The CDR3 sequence: CASSPRETGGYEQYF. In DNA, the CDR3 is TGCGCCAGCAGCCCCCGCGAGACAGGGGGCTACGAGCAGTACTTC.

This clonotype appeared many times. V gene TRBV7-2 combines with J gene TRBJ1-3; D might be TRBD1 (6 bases). Trimming stripped 5 bases from V and 8 bases from J, with 16 bases between. The V gene's germline CDR1 is SGHTA and CDR2 FQGNSA. The CDR3 has 14 residues. CDR3 in DNA: TGTGCCAGCAGCCGATGGGCAGGGGTGGACACCATATATTTT. Its protein product is CASSRWAGVDTIYF.

This rearrangement joins TRBV11-3 to TRBJ2-2; TRBD2 matches at 10 bases. The ends lost 1 base at V and 7 bases at J; junction bases unmatched: 9. This CDR3 has 17 residues. CDR1 and CDR2 (germline): SGHNT, YENEEA. CDR3 sequence: CASSLGVAGGAIGELFF. In DNA, the CDR3 is TGTGCCAGCAGCTTAGGGGTAGCGGGAGGAGCAATCGGGGAGCTGTTTTTT.